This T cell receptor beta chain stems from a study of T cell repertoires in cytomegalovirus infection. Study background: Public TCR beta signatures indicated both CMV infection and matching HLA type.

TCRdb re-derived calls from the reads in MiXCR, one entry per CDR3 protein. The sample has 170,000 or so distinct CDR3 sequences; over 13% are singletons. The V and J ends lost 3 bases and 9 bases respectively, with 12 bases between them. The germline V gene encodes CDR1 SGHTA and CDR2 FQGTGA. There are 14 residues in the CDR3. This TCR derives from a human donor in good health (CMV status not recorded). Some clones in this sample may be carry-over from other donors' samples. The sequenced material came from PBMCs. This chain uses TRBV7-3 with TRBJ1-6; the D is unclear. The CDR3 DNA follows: TGTGCCAGCAGCTTCGGGCAGGAGGGTTCACCCCTCCACTTT. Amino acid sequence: CASSFGQEGSPLHF.